This T cell receptor beta chain was captured by sequencing in a study of blood T cell repertoires in COVID-19. Overall study: Samples of COVID-19 (acute and convalescent) were obtained from the United States, Italy and Spain. PBMCs, B-cell-depleted T cells, or T cells provided the cDNA or gDNA that made up the material.

With regard to this clone: Other DNA sequences in the sample encode the same CDR3.

Study processing details: Researchers report that nucleated cell counts were estimated from reference gene primer amplification. Measured with immunoSEQ multiplex PCR; TCRdb has only the in-frame clones, and not every one. V, J and clone size derive from that table, while D and trimming were established from the DNA sequence. The sample holds some 220,000 clones, around three quarters seen once. In germline, CDR1 is MNHEY, CDR2 SVGAGI. The CDR3 has 15 residues. Unmatched junction bases numbered 0, after V lost 0 bases and J lost 1 base. This chain links TRBV6-5 with TRBJ2-1; TRBD1 agrees at 7 bases. This TCR came from a woman in her 70s with acute or convalescent COVID-19. Sequenced: peripheral blood. CDR3 protein: CASSYSGQSYNEQFF. DNA for the CDR3: TGTGCCAGCAGTTACTCGGGACAGTCCTACAATGAGCAGTTCTTC.